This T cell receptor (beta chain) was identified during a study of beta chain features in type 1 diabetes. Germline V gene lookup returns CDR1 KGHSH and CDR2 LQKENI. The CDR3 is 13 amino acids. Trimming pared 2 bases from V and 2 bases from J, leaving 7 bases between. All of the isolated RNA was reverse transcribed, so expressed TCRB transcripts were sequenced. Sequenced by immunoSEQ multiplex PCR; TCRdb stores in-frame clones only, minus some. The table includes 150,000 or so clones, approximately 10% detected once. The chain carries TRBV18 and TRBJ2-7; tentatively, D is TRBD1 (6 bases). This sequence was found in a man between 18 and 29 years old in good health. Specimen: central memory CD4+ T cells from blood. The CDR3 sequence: CASSPGGTYEQYF. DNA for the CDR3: TGTGCCAGCTCACCAGGGGGCACCTACGAGCAGTACTTC.